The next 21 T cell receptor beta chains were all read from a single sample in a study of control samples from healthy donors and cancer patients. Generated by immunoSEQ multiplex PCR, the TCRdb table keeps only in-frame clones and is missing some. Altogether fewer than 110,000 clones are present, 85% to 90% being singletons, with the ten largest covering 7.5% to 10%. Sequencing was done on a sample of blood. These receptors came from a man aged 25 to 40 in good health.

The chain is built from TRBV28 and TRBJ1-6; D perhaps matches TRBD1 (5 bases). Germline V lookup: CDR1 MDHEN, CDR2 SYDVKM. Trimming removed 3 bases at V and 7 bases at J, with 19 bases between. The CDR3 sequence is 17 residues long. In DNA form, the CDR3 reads TGTGCCAGCAGTTTTGTCTCAGGGCGGTCTAGGAATTCACCCCTCCACTTT. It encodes CASSFVSGRSRNSPLHF.

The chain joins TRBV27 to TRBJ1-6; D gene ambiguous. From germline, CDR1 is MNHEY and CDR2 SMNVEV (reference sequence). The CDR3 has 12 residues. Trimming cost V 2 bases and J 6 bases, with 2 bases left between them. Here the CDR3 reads CASSLRNSPLHF. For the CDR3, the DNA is TGTGCCAGCAGTTTACGTAATTCACCCCTCCACTTT.

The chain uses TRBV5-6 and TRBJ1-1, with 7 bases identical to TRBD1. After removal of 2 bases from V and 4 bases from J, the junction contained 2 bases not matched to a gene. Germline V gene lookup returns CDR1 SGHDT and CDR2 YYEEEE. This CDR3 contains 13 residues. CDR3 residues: CASSLDRATEAFF. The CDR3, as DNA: TGTGCCAGCAGCTTAGACAGGGCCACTGAAGCTTTCTTT. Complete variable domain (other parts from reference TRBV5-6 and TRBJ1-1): DAGVTQSPTHLIKTRGQQVTLRCSPKSGHDTVSWYQQALGQGPQFIFQYYEEEERQRGNFPDRFSGHQFPNYSSELNVNALLLGDSALYLCASSLDRATEAFFGQGTRLTVV.

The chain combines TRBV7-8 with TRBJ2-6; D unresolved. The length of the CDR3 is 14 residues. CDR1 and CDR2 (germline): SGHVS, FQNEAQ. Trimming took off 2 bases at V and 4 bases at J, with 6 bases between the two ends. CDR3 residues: CASSLYRGANVLTF. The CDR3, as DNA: TGTGCCAGCAGCTTATATCGGGGGGCCAACGTCCTGACTTTC.

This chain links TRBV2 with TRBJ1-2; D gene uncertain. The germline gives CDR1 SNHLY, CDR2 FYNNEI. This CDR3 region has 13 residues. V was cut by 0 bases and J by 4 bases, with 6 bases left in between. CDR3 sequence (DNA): TGTGCCAGCAGTGAAGCGCTCAGCTATGGCTACACCTTC. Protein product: CASSEALSYGYTF.

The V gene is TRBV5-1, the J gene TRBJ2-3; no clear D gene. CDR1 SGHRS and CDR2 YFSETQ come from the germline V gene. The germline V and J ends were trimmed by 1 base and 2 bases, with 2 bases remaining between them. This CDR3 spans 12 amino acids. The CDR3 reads CASSLTTDTQYF. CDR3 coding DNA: TGCGCCAGCAGCTTGACCACAGATACGCAGTATTTT. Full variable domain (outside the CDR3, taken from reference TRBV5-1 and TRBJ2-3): KAGVTQTPRYLIKTRGQQVTLSCSPISGHRSVSWYQQTPGQGLQFLFEYFSETQRNKGNFPGRFSGRQFSNSRSEMNVSTLELGDSALYLCASSLTTDTQYFGPGTRLTVL.

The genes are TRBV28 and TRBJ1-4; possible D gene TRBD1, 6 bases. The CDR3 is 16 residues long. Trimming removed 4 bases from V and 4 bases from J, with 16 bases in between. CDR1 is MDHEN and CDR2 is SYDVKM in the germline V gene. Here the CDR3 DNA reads TGTGCCAGCAGTTCCGGCTCGGGACACCTTAATGAAAAACTGTTTTTT. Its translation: CASSSGSGHLNEKLFF. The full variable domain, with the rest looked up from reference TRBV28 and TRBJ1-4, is DVKVTQSSRYLVKRTGEKVFLECVQDMDHENMFWYRQDPGLGLRLIYFSYDVKMKEKGDIPEGYSVSREKKERFSLILESASTNQTSMYLCASSSGSGHLNEKLFFGSGTQLSVL.

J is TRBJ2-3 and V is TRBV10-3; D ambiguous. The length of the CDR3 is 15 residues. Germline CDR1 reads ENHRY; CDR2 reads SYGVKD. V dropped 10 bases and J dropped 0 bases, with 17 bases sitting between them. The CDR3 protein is CATRRTLDSTDTQYF. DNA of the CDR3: TGTGCCACCCGCCGGACCTTAGATAGCACAGATACGCAGTATTTT.

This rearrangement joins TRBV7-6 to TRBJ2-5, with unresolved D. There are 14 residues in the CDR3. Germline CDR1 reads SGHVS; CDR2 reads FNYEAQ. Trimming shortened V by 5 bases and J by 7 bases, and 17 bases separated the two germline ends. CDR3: CASSSLYPPRTQYF. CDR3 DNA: TGTGCCAGCAGCAGCTTATATCCCCCCCGGACCCAGTACTTC.

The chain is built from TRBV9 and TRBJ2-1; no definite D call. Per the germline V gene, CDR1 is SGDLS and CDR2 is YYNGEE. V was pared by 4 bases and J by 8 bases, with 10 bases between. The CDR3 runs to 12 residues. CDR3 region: CASSFQFDEQFF. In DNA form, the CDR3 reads TGTGCCAGCAGCTTCCAGTTTGATGAGCAGTTCTTC.

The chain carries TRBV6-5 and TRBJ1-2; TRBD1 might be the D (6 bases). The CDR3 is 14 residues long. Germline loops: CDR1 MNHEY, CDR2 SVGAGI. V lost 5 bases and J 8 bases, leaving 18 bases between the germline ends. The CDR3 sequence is CASSPGQTFGGYTF. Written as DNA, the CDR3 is TGTGCCAGCAGTCCCGGACAGACCTTCGGAGGCTACACCTTC.

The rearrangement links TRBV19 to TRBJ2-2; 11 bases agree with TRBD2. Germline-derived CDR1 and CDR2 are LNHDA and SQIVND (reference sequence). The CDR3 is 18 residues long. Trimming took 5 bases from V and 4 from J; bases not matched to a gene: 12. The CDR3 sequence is CASSRGLAGVEFTGELFF. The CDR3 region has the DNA TGTGCCAGTAGTCGAGGACTAGCGGGCGTGGAATTCACCGGGGAGCTGTTTTTT.

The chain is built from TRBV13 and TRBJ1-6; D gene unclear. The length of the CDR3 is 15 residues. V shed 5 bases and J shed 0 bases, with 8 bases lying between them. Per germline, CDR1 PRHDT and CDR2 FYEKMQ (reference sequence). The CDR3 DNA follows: TGTGCCAGCAGCCTGGGGAGCTCCTATAATTCACCCCTCCACTTT. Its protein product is CASSLGSSYNSPLHF.

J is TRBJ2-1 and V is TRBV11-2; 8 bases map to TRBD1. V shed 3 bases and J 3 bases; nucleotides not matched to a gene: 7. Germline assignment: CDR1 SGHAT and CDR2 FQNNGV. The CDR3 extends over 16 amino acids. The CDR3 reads CASSLYGQGHYNEQFF. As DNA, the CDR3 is TGTGCCAGCAGCTTGTACGGACAGGGACACTACAATGAGCAGTTCTTC.

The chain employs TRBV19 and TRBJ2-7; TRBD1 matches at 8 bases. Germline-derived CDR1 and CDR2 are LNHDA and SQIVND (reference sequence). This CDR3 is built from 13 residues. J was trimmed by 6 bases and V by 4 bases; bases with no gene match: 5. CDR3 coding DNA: TGTGCCAGTAGTAACCCAGGGGGCGGCGAGCAGTACTTC. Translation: CASSNPGGGEQYF.

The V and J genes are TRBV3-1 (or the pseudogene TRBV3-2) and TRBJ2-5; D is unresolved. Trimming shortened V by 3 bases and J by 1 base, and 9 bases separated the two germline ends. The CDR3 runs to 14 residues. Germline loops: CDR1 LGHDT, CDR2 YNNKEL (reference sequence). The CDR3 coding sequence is TGTGCCAGCAGCCACGGAATAAGCCAAGAGACCCAGTACTTC. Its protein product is CASSHGISQETQYF.

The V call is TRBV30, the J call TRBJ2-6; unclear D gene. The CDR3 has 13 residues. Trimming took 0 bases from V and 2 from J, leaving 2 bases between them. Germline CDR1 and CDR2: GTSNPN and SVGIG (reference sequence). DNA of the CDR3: TGTGCCTGGAGTGTAGCTGGGGCCAACGTCCTGACTTTC. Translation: CAWSVAGANVLTF.

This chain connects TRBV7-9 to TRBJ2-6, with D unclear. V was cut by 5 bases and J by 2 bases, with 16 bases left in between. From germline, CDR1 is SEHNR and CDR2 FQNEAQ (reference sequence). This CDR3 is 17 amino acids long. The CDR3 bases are TGTGCCAGCAGCGTGCTGGTCCCCGCTCCTGGGGCCAACGTCCTGACTTTC. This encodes CASSVLVPAPGANVLTF.

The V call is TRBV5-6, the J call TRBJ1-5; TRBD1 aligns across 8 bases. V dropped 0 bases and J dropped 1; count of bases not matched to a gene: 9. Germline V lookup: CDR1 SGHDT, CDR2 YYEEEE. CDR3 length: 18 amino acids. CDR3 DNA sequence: TGTGCCAGCAGCTTGGCCTTCGAAGGACAGGGAAGCAATCAGCCCCAGCATTTT. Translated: CASSLAFEGQGSNQPQHF.

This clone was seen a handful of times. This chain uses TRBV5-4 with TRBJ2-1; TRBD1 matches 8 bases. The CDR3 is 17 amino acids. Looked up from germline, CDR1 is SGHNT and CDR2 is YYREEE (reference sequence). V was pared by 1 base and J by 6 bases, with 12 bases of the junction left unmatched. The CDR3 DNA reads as TGTGCCAGCAGCTTGAGAGGGGACAGGTCCGGAGGCAATGAGCAGTTCTTC. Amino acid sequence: CASSLRGDRSGGNEQFF.

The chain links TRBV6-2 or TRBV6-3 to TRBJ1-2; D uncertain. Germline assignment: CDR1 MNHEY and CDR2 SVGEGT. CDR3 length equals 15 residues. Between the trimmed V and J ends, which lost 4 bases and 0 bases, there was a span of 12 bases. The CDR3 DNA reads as TGTGCCAGCAGTTCCTTCCTTGATGCTAACTATGGCTACACCTTC. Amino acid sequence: CASSSFLDANYGYTF.